A selection of T cell receptor beta chains follows, all from one sample in a study of T cells in Graves' hyperthyroidism and ophthalmopathy. A single record per CDR3 protein comes from TCRdb applying MiXCR to the multiplex PCR reads. In the table there are hundreds of thousands of distinct CDR3 sequences, over 11% of which are singletons. The sequenced sample was blood. All receptors derive from a woman aged 30 to 39 with Graves' hyperthyroidism. Both conserved end residues are part of each CDR3. The D gene is left open where the match is weak. For some rows the clone size is stated as once, few or many, or as a class when expanded; others skip it.

>TRBJ1-3|16|TRBV6-1|few|-
TGTGCCAGCAGTGATCCTTCTAGGGGCTCTGGAAACACCATATATTTT
CASSDPSRGSGNTIYF
>TRBJ2-3|14|TRBV20-1|many|-
TGCAGTGCCACCCCACTAACTAGCACAGATACGCAGTATTTT
CSATPLTSTDTQYF
>TRBJ2-2|13|TRBV18|few|-
TGTGCCAGCTCACCAGGGCCCCCCGGGGAGCTGTTTTTT
CASSPGPPGELFF
>TRBJ2-3|13|TRBV7-3|many|-
TGTGCCAGCAGCTTACACGGGACAGATACGCAGTATTTT
CASSLHGTDTQYF
>TRBJ2-1|15|TRBV7-3|many|TRBD2
TGTGCCAGCAGCTTAACGCGGGAGACCTACAATGAGCAGTTCTTC
CASSLTRETYNEQFF
>TRBJ2-1|17|TRBV28|many|-
TGTGCCAGCAGTTTCCAGGGGACTCATAGCTCCTACAATGAGCAGTTCTTC
CASSFQGTHSSYNEQFF
>TRBJ2-3|15|TRBV29-1|few|-
TGCAGCGTAACACAACGGGAGAGGAGCTCAGATACGCAGTATTTT
CSVTQRERSSDTQYF
>TRBJ2-7|15|TRBV30|-|-
TGTGCCTGGAGTGTTGGCGGGGCTAGCTCCTACGAGCAGTACTTC
CAWSVGGASSYEQYF
>TRBJ2-5|13|TRBV20-1|few|-
TGCAGTGCGCCAACTCCGGGCGTGGAGACCCAGTACTTC
CSAPTPGVETQYF
>TRBJ2-1|16|TRBV6-1|few|TRBD2
TGTGCCAGCAGTGAAACCGTGGGGGAGGGTAGTAATGAGCAGTTCTTC
CASSETVGEGSNEQFF
>TRBJ2-5|14|TRBV20-1|many|TRBD2
TGCAGTGCTAGGGAAGGGACTATTGAAGAGACCCAGTACTTC
CSAREGTIEETQYF
>TRBJ2-5|14|TRBV7-2|few|TRBD1
TGTGCCAGCAGCTCACCACCCCGTGACAGGGAAAAATACTTC
CASSSPPRDREKYF
>TRBJ1-2|15|TRBV11-2|many|-
TGTGCCAGCAGCTCTATTAACAGGGATGGCTATGGCTACACCTTC
CASSSINRDGYGYTF
>TRBJ2-7|16|TRBV7-9|many|TRBD1
TGTGCCAGCAGTACAAAGTGGGTCCAGGGGGCCTACGAGCAGTACTTC
CASSTKWVQGAYEQYF
>TRBJ2-7|15|TRBV18|few|-
TGTGCCAGCTCACCTATAGCGGACAGCTCCTACGAGCAGTACTTC
CASSPIADSSYEQYF
>TRBJ1-1|13|TRBV11-2|-|-
TGTGCCAGCAGCTTAGATTGGGGGGCTGAAACTTTCTTT
CASSLDWGAETFF
>TRBJ2-5|17|TRBV10-3|-|TRBD2
TGTGCCATCAGTGAGTTAACTAGCGGAGATCCCTCGGGGACCCAGTACTTC
CAISELTSGDPSGTQYF
>TRBJ2-1|13|TRBV9|few|-
TGTGCCAGCAGCGTAGGGATGTTGAATGAGCAGTTCTTC
CASSVGMLNEQFF
>TRBJ2-5|14|TRBV20-1|few|TRBD2
TGCAGTGCCATTGGACTAGCCGTCGGGGAGACCCAGTACTTC
CSAIGLAVGETQYF
>TRBJ1-2|14|TRBV2|many|-
TGTGCCAGCAGTTCTGTGACAGGACCCCAGGGCTACACCTTC
CASSSVTGPQGYTF
>TRBJ1-2|13|TRBV29-1|-|TRBD1
TGCAGCGCTTACCGGGACAGGGGAATCGGCTACACCTTC
CSAYRDRGIGYTF
>TRBJ2-7|11|TRBV30|-|-
TGTGCCTGGAGTGGAAGGTCCGAGCAGTACTTC
CAWSGRSEQYF